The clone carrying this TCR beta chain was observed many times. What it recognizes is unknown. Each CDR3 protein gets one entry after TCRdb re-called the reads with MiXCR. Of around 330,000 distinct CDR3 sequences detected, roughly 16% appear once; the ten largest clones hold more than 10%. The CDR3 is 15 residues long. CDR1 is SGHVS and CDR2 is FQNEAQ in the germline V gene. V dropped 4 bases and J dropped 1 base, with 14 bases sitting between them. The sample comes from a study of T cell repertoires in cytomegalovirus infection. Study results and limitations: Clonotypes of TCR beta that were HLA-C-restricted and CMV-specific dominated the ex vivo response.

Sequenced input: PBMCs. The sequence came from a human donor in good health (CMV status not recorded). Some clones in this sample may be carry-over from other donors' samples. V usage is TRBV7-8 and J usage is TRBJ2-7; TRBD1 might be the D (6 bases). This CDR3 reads CASSSWQGISYEQYF. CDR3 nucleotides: TGTGCCAGCAGCTCCTGGCAGGGGATTTCCTACGAGCAGTACTTC.